The 4 T cell receptor beta chains listed next were all sequenced from one sample in a study of T cell responses to AZD1222 COVID-19 vaccine. The table came from immunoSEQ multiplex PCR; TCRdb's copy has only in-frame clones and leaves some out. Here the sample spans around 110,000 clones, approximately 85% being singletons. The sequences come from peripheral blood, collected on day 0 of MenACWY control vaccination. Receptor source: an adult in good health.

This chain connects TRBV28 to TRBJ2-7; D call uncertain. The CDR3 extends over 16 amino acids. CDR1 and CDR2 (germline): MDHEN, SYDVKM. Trimming took off 4 bases at V and 3 bases at J, with 19 bases between the two ends. For the CDR3, the DNA is TGTGCCAGCAGTTCCCTTGGCCGAGACGGATTCTACGAGCAGTACTTC. It encodes CASSSLGRDGFYEQYF.

The CDR3 region has the DNA TGTGCCAGCAGTCTCAGGGGGCGAGGCGGGGAGCTGTTTTTT. It codes for CASSLRGRGGELFF. This chain uses TRBV5-4 with TRBJ2-2, with 8 nucleotides matching TRBD1. This CDR3 is built from 14 residues. CDR1 is SGHNT and CDR2 is YYREEE in the germline V gene (reference sequence). Trimming at V came to 5 bases and at J to 7 bases, leaving 7 bases not matched to a gene.

The chain recombines TRBV28 with TRBJ2-1, with D tentatively TRBD2 (6 bases). CDR1 is MDHEN and CDR2 is SYDVKM in the germline V gene. This CDR3 spans 15 amino acids. With 8 bases removed from V and 0 bases from J, the gap between germline ends came to 14 bases. CDR3 region: CASHPGGSSYNEQFF. The CDR3 region has the DNA TGTGCCAGCCATCCTGGAGGGAGCTCCTACAATGAGCAGTTCTTC.

The chain carries TRBV4-3 and TRBJ2-1; 8 bases map to TRBD1. Germline lookup yields CDR1 LGHNA and CDR2 YSLEER. The V gene end was trimmed by 0 bases and the J gene end by 8 bases; junction bases not matched to a gene: 6. This CDR3 has 15 amino acids. CDR3 in amino acids: CASSQEPGGFYEQFF. The DNA for the CDR3 is TGCGCCAGCAGCCAAGAACCAGGGGGCTTCTATGAGCAGTTCTTC.